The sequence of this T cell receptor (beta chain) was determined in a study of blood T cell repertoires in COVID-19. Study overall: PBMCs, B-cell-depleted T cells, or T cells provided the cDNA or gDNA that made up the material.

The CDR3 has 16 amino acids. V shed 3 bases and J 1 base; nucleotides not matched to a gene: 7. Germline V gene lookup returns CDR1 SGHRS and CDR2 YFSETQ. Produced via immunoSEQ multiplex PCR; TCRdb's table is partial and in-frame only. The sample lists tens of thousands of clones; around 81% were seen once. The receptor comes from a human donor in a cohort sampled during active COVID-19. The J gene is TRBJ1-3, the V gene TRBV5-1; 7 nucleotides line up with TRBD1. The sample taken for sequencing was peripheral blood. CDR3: CASSWGQRASGNTIYF. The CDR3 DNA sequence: TGCGCCAGCAGCTGGGGACAGCGGGCATCTGGAAACACCATATATTTT. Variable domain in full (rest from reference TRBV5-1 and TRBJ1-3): KAGVTQTPRYLIKTRGQQVTLSCSPISGHRSVSWYQQTPGQGLQFLFEYFSETQRNKGNFPGRFSGRQFSNSRSEMNVSTLELGDSALYLCASSWGQRASGNTIYFGEGSWLTVV.